Shown below are 25 T cell receptor beta chains from a single sample sequenced in a study of PD-1 blockade in mismatch repair-deficient tumors. Only in-frame clones appear in the TCRdb table, and some are missing; sequencing was by immunoSEQ multiplex PCR. The sample has 55,000 to 85,000 clones, around four fifths seen once. The material was peripheral blood, obtained 2 weeks after starting pembrolizumab. All receptors come from an adult with mismatch repair-deficient cancer.

The chain recombines TRBV9 with TRBJ1-1, with unresolved D. V lost 3 bases and J lost 2, with 8 bases in between. This CDR3 comprises 13 residues. Germline V gene data show CDR1 as SGDLS and CDR2 as YYNGEE. The CDR3, as DNA: TGTGCCAGCAGCGCGACGGCTAACACTGAAGCTTTCTTT. Its translation is CASSATANTEAFF.

The V gene is TRBV10-3, the J gene TRBJ1-4, with 8 bases that match TRBD1. V shed 5 bases, J shed 7 bases, and the junction held 6 bases outside the gene matches. CDR1 ENHRY and CDR2 SYGVKD come from the germline V gene. The CDR3 sequence is 14 residues long. The CDR3 protein is CAISSGTGSEKLFF. CDR3 coding DNA: TGTGCCATCAGTTCCGGGACAGGTAGTGAAAAACTGTTTTTT.

V gene TRBV27 combines with J gene TRBJ2-3; a possible D gene is TRBD2 (5 bases). The CDR3 covers 16 residues. Trimming took 5 bases from V and 8 from J, leaving 23 bases between them. Germline V CDR1 and CDR2: MNHEY, SMNVEV (reference sequence). CDR3 sequence (DNA): TGTGCCAGCAGTCCATTTAGCGTAATGCCATCGGGTACGCAGTATTTT. Protein sequence: CASSPFSVMPSGTQYF.

V usage is TRBV9 and J usage is TRBJ2-3, with a possible D match to TRBD1 (5 bases). The CDR3 runs 15 residues. From germline, CDR1 is SGDLS and CDR2 YYNGEE. Deletions cut 0 bases from V and 1 base from J, with 9 bases between. CDR3 sequence: CASSVEGARTDTQYF. Here the CDR3 DNA reads TGTGCCAGCAGCGTAGAAGGGGCCCGCACAGATACGCAGTATTTT. The full variable domain, its missing parts supplied by reference TRBV9 and TRBJ2-3, is DSGVTQTPKHLITATGQRVTLRCSPRSGDLSVYWYQQSLDQGLQFLIQYYNGEERAKGNILERFSAQQFPDLHSELNLSSLELGDSALYFCASSVEGARTDTQYFGPGTRLTVL.

This chain connects TRBV9 to TRBJ2-2, with D possibly TRBD2 on 5 matching bases. This CDR3 has 14 residues. Germline CDR1 SGDLS, CDR2 YYNGEE. Trimming removed 5 bases from V and 7 bases from J, with 15 bases in between. The CDR3 DNA sequence: TGTGCCAGCAGTAGGCACGGGGAACTCGGGGAGCTGTTTTTT. Translating gives CASSRHGELGELFF.

The gene calls are TRBV6-5 and TRBJ1-1; no clear D. This CDR3 spans 12 amino acids. Germline CDR1 reads MNHEY; CDR2 reads SVGAGI. The V and J ends lost 6 bases and 0 bases respectively, with 5 bases between them. The CDR3 is CASRTLNTEAFF. The CDR3 region has the DNA TGTGCCAGCAGGACCTTGAACACTGAAGCTTTCTTT.

This clone was seen only a few times. The rearrangement uses TRBV19 and TRBJ2-1; 10 bases agree with TRBD2. The CDR3 consists of 15 residues. V was pared by 2 bases and J by 5 bases, with 3 bases of the junction left unmatched. Germline V gene sequence: CDR1 LNHDA, CDR2 SQIVND (reference sequence). The CDR3 nucleotides are TGTGCCAGTAGTATAAGCGGGGGGGCCAACAATGAGCAGTTCTTC. Its protein is CASSISGGANNEQFF.

The rearrangement uses TRBV5-4 and TRBJ1-1, with TRBD1 matching 8 bases. CDR3 length: 15 residues. Per the germline V gene, CDR1 is SGHNT and CDR2 is YYREEE (reference sequence). Trimming removed 4 bases from V and 4 bases from J; junction bases left unmatched: 9. The DNA for the CDR3 is TGTGCCAGCAGCGATAGGACAGGGCGGGGCACTGAAGCTTTCTTT. Protein: CASSDRTGRGTEAFF.

The gene calls are TRBV9 and TRBJ2-7; 8 bases line up with TRBD2. The CDR3 runs 14 residues. Germline-derived CDR1 and CDR2 are SGDLS and YYNGEE. V shed 1 base, J shed 6 bases, and the junction held 6 bases outside the gene matches. In DNA form, the CDR3 reads TGTGCCAGCAGCGTACAAGCGGGAGTTCCCGAGCAGTACTTC. Protein sequence: CASSVQAGVPEQYF.

The chain links TRBV7-8 to TRBJ2-1; D remains unclear. Germline lookup yields CDR1 SGHVS and CDR2 FQNEAQ. The CDR3 runs 16 residues. Trimming left V 1 base short and J 8 bases short, with 18 bases between. The CDR3 DNA sequence: TGTGCCAGCAGCTTAGTCCCCGATCCGGCCGTCCATGAGCAGTTCTTC. Its translation is CASSLVPDPAVHEQFF. Using reference TRBV7-8 and TRBJ2-1 for the parts outside the CDR3, the full variable domain is GAGVSQSPRYKVAKRGQDVALRCDPISGHVSLFWYQQALGQGPEFLTYFQNEAQLDKSGLPSDRFFAERPEGSVSTLKIQRTQQEDSAVYLCASSLVPDPAVHEQFFGPGTRLTVL.

This sequence joins TRBV18 and TRBJ2-1; 10 positions agree with TRBD2. CDR3 length: 17 amino acids. V shed 1 base and J 7 bases; nucleotides not matched to a gene: 10. CDR1 and CDR2 (germline): KGHSH, LQKENI. The CDR3 DNA follows: TGTGCCAGCTCACCACTCCCCGCTAGCGGGAGTACAAATGAGCAGTTCTTC. Protein product: CASSPLPASGSTNEQFF.

V gene TRBV6-1 combines with J gene TRBJ2-5, with 7 nucleotides matching TRBD1. Germline CDR1 and CDR2: MNHNS and SASEGT. The CDR3 sequence is 12 residues long. V was pared by 6 bases and J by 6 bases, with 4 bases of the junction left unmatched. The CDR3 DNA follows: TGTGCCAGCAGGGCAGGGGGTAAGACCCAGTACTTC. Protein: CASRAGGKTQYF.

The genes are TRBV5-4 and TRBJ2-2; possibly TRBD1 or TRBD2 for D (7 bases each). In germline, CDR1 is SGHNT, CDR2 YYREEE (reference sequence). The V end was cut by 3 bases, the J end by 4 bases, with 16 bases between. This CDR3 region has 16 residues. CDR3 in amino acids: CASSSGGGAGTGELFF. CDR3 DNA: TGTGCCAGCAGCTCAGGGGGGGGCGCGGGCACCGGGGAGCTGTTTTTT.

The rearrangement joins TRBV9 to TRBJ1-4, with D uncertain. Trimming stripped 4 bases from V and 1 base from J, with 11 bases between. The CDR3 length is 15 residues. Germline CDR1 reads SGDLS; CDR2 reads YYNGEE. CDR3 coding DNA: TGTGCCAGCAGCCCCCAAACCCTAACTAATGAAAAACTGTTTTTT. Its translation: CASSPQTLTNEKLFF.

The V and J genes are TRBV5-1 and TRBJ1-2; 8 bases are a match to TRBD1. Germline assignment: CDR1 SGHRS and CDR2 YFSETQ. The trim removed 5 bases at V and 8 bases at J, leaving 17 bases unmatched. The CDR3 runs to 16 residues. The CDR3 is CASSITGTGGIEGYTF. The CDR3 DNA reads TGCGCCAGCAGTATAACCGGGACAGGAGGGATTGAGGGCTACACCTTC. Full variable domain (outside the CDR3, taken from reference TRBV5-1 and TRBJ1-2): KAGVTQTPRYLIKTRGQQVTLSCSPISGHRSVSWYQQTPGQGLQFLFEYFSETQRNKGNFPGRFSGRQFSNSRSEMNVSTLELGDSALYLCASSITGTGGIEGYTFGSGTRLTVV.

V gene TRBV19 combines with J gene TRBJ1-2; 9 bases map to TRBD1. Per germline, CDR1 LNHDA and CDR2 SQIVND (reference sequence). CDR3 length: 13 residues. The J segment lost 8 bases and the V segment lost 11 bases, leaving 12 bases of the junction unmatched. CDR3 in amino acids: CAGKLQGAQGYTF. The CDR3 DNA reads TGTGCCGGAAAACTACAGGGGGCGCAGGGCTACACCTTC.

The gene calls are TRBV19 and TRBJ2-5; TRBD2 matches 15 bases. From germline, CDR1 is LNHDA and CDR2 SQIVND (reference sequence). The CDR3 has 15 residues. V trimming: 3 bases; J trimming: 5 bases; junction bases outside the gene matches: 1. CDR3 nucleotide sequence: TGTGCCAGTAGTATCGGACTAGCGGGAGGGGAGACCCAGTACTTC. Protein sequence: CASSIGLAGGETQYF. Filled out from reference TRBV19 and TRBJ2-5, the complete variable domain reads DGGITQSPKYLFRKEGQNVTLSCEQNLNHDAMYWYRQDPGQGLRLIYYSQIVNDFQKGDIAEGYSVSREKKESFPLTVTSAQKNPTAFYLCASSIGLAGGETQYFGPGTRLLVL.

V usage is TRBV7-8 and J usage is TRBJ2-5; 11 bases agree with TRBD2. The germline CDR1 and CDR2 sequences are SGHVS and FQNEAQ. This CDR3 has 15 residues. After removal of 7 bases from V and 1 base from J, the junction contained 5 bases not matched to a gene. The CDR3 protein is CASIPGTSGQETQYF. The CDR3 DNA is TGTGCCAGCATCCCGGGGACTAGCGGCCAAGAGACCCAGTACTTC.

The chain is built from TRBV9 and TRBJ2-6; 9 bases fit TRBD2. Per the germline V gene, CDR1 is SGDLS and CDR2 is YYNGEE. Losses at the gene ends were 3 bases for V and 0 bases for J; bases not matched to a gene: 4. This CDR3 is built from 17 residues. Written as DNA, the CDR3 is TGTGCCAGCAGCGGGGCGGGAGGGAGCTCTGGGGCCAACGTCCTGACTTTC. This translates into CASSGAGGSSGANVLTF. Variable domain in full (rest from reference TRBV9 and TRBJ2-6): DSGVTQTPKHLITATGQRVTLRCSPRSGDLSVYWYQQSLDQGLQFLIQYYNGEERAKGNILERFSAQQFPDLHSELNLSSLELGDSALYFCASSGAGGSSGANVLTFGAGSRLTVL.

This rearrangement joins TRBV14 to TRBJ2-1; unclear D gene. CDR3 length equals 12 residues. The germline V gene has CDR1 SGHDN and CDR2 FVKESK. The V end lost 1 base, the J end lost 11 bases, and 9 bases lay between the germline ends. In DNA, the CDR3 is TGTGCCAGCAGCCAAGGACCGGATAAGCAGTTCTTC. Translated: CASSQGPDKQFF.

This clone turned up a few times. V is TRBV6-1 and J is TRBJ2-7; a weak D match, TRBD1 (6 bases). In germline, CDR1 is MNHNS, CDR2 SASEGT. This CDR3 region has 15 residues. Between the trimmed V and J ends, which lost 0 bases and 7 bases, there was a span of 16 bases. The DNA of the CDR3 is TGTGCCAGCAGTGAAGCGCAGGGGTGGTTTGGGGAGCAGTACTTC. This encodes CASSEAQGWFGEQYF.

V and J are TRBV6-6 and TRBJ1-5; D is perhaps TRBD1 (5 bases). The CDR3 is made up of 16 amino acids. Germline V CDR1 and CDR2: MNHNY, SVGAGI (reference sequence). The V and J ends lost 8 bases and 2 bases respectively, with 19 bases between them. For the CDR3, the DNA is TGTGCCAGCCACGACATCCATGACAGACGCAATCAGCCCCAGCATTTT. This sequence encodes CASHDIHDRRNQPQHF.

In its sample, this clone was seen a few times. The rearrangement uses TRBV6-1 and TRBJ2-1; 12 bases are a match to TRBD2. V shed 2 bases and J 8 bases; nucleotides not matched to a gene: 7. Germline CDR1 and CDR2: MNHNS and SASEGT. The CDR3 sequence is 16 residues long. CDR3 sequence: CASSELRTSGTYEQFF. As DNA, the CDR3 is TGTGCCAGCAGTGAACTCCGGACTAGCGGGACTTATGAGCAGTTCTTC.

This sequence joins TRBV30 and TRBJ2-5; D not resolved. From germline, CDR1 is GTSNPN and CDR2 SVGIG (reference sequence). V gave up 4 bases and J gave up 5 bases, with 17 bases separating them. The CDR3 loop spans 14 amino acids. The CDR3 region has the DNA TGTGCCTGGACCTCGGGCCGCCCTGAGGAGACCCAGTACTTC. This gives the protein CAWTSGRPEETQYF. Complete variable domain (other parts from reference TRBV30 and TRBJ2-5): SQTIHQWPATLVQPVGSPLSLECTVEGTSNPNLYWYRQAAGRGLQLLFYSVGIGQISSEVPQNLSASRPQDRQFILSSKKLLLSDSGFYLCAWTSGRPEETQYFGPGTRLLVL.

The chain couples TRBV5-6 to TRBJ2-1; 9 nucleotides align to TRBD2. CDR3 length equals 17 residues. Germline CDR1 reads SGHDT; CDR2 reads YYEEEE. V gave up 3 bases and J gave up 5 bases; unmatched junction bases: 12. The CDR3 here is CASSSLTSGRLDNEQFF. For the CDR3, the DNA is TGTGCCAGCAGCTCTCTGACTAGCGGCCGTCTTGACAATGAGCAGTTCTTC.